The clone carrying this TCR beta chain has only a few counts. As yet, its antigen is unknown. Other DNA sequences in the same sample also yield this CDR3. The V segment lost 4 bases and the J segment 3 bases; nucleotides outside the gene matches: 3. The CDR3 contains 14 residues. The germline gives CDR1 SGHRS, CDR2 YFSETQ. The data were taken from a study of cytomegalovirus exposure and HLA in healthy donors. As for the study in general: Unique TCR beta sequences numbering 117 million came from around 180 million T cells in an earlier analysis. About 82 million unique TCRs from HLA-typed donors were held in an early release of data. Findings and limits, study-wide: In a later analysis, HLA-associated beta chains showed higher expansion and lower generation probabilities than comparable chains. Across donors, presence/absence analyses took sequencing depth to be roughly uniform.

Use of 60 Vbeta and 13 Jbeta primers characterized the PCR. The table came from immunoSEQ multiplex PCR; TCRdb's copy has only in-frame clones and leaves some out. The sample includes some 130,000 clones, 70% to 80% seen only once; the top ten take about 2.2%. The receptor's source is a man aged 30-40 years in good health and CMV-seronegative. This chain uses TRBV5-1 with TRBJ2-3, with 9 nucleotides matching TRBD1. Sequenced: PBMCs. The CDR3 bases are TGCGCCAGCAGCCCTGGACAGGGGACAGATACGCAGTATTTT. Amino acid sequence: CASSPGQGTDTQYF.